A selection of T cell receptor beta chains follows, all from one sample in a study of T cells in localized non-small cell lung cancer. The data were produced by immunoSEQ multiplex PCR, yet TCRdb's version contains in-frame clones alone and is incomplete. The top ten hold roughly 3.8% of the sample, which has 15,000 to 20,000 clones, around nine tenths seen once. The sequences come from peripheral blood, collected before any cancer treatment. Source of these receptors: a male donor older than 55 with stage II squamous cell lung carcinoma. Both conserved end residues are part of each CDR3.

j_gene | v_gene | CDR3aa
TRBJ2-1 | TRBV4-1 | CASSQGTSGINEQFF
TRBJ2-7 | TRBV9 | CASSPSAGGAQYF
TRBJ2-5 | TRBV29-1 | CSVEASGTSITQYF
TRBJ2-7 | TRBV5-3 | CARSLVLSRSSYEQYF
TRBJ2-7 | TRBV11-2 | CASSFRRPPYEQYF
TRBJ2-7 | TRBV19 | CASSLGTGTAYEQYF
TRBJ2-5 | TRBV28 | CASPRGGGPGETQYF
TRBJ1-1 | TRBV30 | CAWSVQLNTEAFF
TRBJ2-5 | TRBV15 | CATSRGGSQETQYF
TRBJ2-2 | TRBV28 | CASSFYTGVNTGELFF
TRBJ2-1 | TRBV4-2 | CASSQEASGMSYNEQFF
TRBJ2-2 | TRBV27 | CASSIDRNTGELFF
TRBJ2-7 | TRBV5-6 | CASSSMTGSSYEQYF
TRBJ1-1 | TRBV6-5 | CASIKTHGAEAFF
TRBJ1-2 | TRBV7-6 | CASSLDGTTYGYTF